This T cell receptor beta chain was retrieved from a study of blood T cell repertoires in COVID-19. For the study at large: PBMCs, B-cell-depleted T cells, or T cells were the source of the cDNA or gDNA that made up the material.

V lost 1 base and J lost 7, with 18 bases in between. CDR3 length: 17 residues. Looked up from germline, CDR1 is SGHRS and CDR2 is YFSETQ. As processed by the authors: From reference gene primer amplification, estimates of nucleated cell counts were derived. Method: immunoSEQ multiplex PCR; TCRdb's copy keeps in-frame clones and lacks some. V and J calls plus clone size are reproduced from that table; the DNA served to infer D and trimming. This sample yields about 240,000 clones, of which approximately 86% are seen a single time; roughly 3.5% belongs to the top ten. The sequenced sample consisted of PBMCs or T cells enriched from blood (not recorded which). The chain uses TRBV5-1 and TRBJ1-6; TRBD1 might be the D (6 bases). The origin of this receptor is a woman in her thirties or forties with acute COVID-19. CDR3 amino acids: CASSLFPDPTGNSPLHF. DNA of the CDR3: TGCGCCAGCAGCTTGTTTCCGGATCCCACAGGGAATTCACCCCTCCACTTT.